These 10 T cell receptor beta chains were sequenced from one sample in a study of T cells after yellow fever vaccination. MiXCR was run by TCRdb on the 5' RACE reads, yielding one entry per CDR3 protein. The data show around 320,000 distinct CDR3 sequences, around 8.6% seen once. This material consisted of CD4+ T cells sorted from PBMCs, taken 5 days after the yellow fever booster vaccination. The receptors originated from a young man who received the YFV17D yellow fever vaccine.

The rearrangement uses TRBV20-1 and TRBJ2-2, with TRBD2 as a possible D gene (5 bases). The CDR3 runs 15 residues. Germline CDR1 is DFQATT and CDR2 is SNEGSKA (reference sequence). V lost 0 bases and J 4 bases, leaving 12 bases between the germline ends. The CDR3 here is CSAREGSGSTGELFF. The CDR3 coding sequence is TGCAGTGCTAGAGAGGGCAGTGGGAGCACCGGGGAGCTGTTTTTT.

At least ten counts were recorded for this clonotype. This CDR3 reads CASSQGGTGGREQYF. CDR3 coding DNA: TGTGCCAGCAGCCAGGGGGGGACAGGGGGTCGCGAGCAGTACTTC. The chain uses TRBV5-4 and TRBJ2-7; 11 bases match TRBD1. Losses at the gene ends were 4 bases for V and 6 bases for J; bases not matched to a gene: 9. Germline CDR1 is SGHNT and CDR2 is YYREEE (reference sequence). The length of the CDR3 is 15 residues.

The gene calls are TRBV5-1 and TRBJ2-1, with D hard to call. The V and J ends lost 4 bases and 3 bases respectively, with 5 bases between them. Germline-derived CDR1 and CDR2 are SGHRS and YFSETQ. The CDR3 is made up of 12 amino acids. The CDR3 region is CASSPDYNEQFF. Here the CDR3 DNA reads TGCGCCAGCAGCCCGGACTACAATGAGCAGTTCTTC.

This clonotype occurred a few times. The chain combines TRBV18 with TRBJ2-7; 12 positions agree with TRBD1. The V gene's germline CDR1 is KGHSH and CDR2 LQKENI. CDR3 length: 15 residues. The V gene end was trimmed by 3 bases and the J gene end by 7 bases; junction bases not matched to a gene: 7. The CDR3 DNA sequence: TGTGCCAGCTCACCTCCGGGACAGGGGGCTGGGGAGCAGTACTTC. Translating it yields CASSPPGQGAGEQYF.

This chain joins TRBV5-1 and TRBJ1-1; 7 bases agree with TRBD1. The V and J ends lost 6 bases and 5 bases, in that order; junction bases with no gene match: 10. This CDR3 contains 14 residues. The germline CDR1 and CDR2 sequences are SGHRS and YFSETQ. The chain's CDR3 is CASTPTQGGTEAFF. The DNA for the CDR3 is TGCGCCAGCACCCCCACGCAGGGGGGAACTGAAGCTTTCTTT.

This clonotype was seen repeatedly, ten times or more. The chain recombines TRBV6-2 or TRBV6-3 with TRBJ2-1; D may be TRBD1 (6 bases). V lost 6 bases and J lost 9, with 21 bases in between. The CDR3 has 15 amino acids. Per the germline V gene, CDR1 is MNHEY and CDR2 is SVGEGT. The CDR3 bases are TGTGCCAGCAGGACGATTGGGGGCATTTTGGGTGAGCAGTTCTTC. This translates into CASRTIGGILGEQFF.

This clonotype was counted a few times. This rearrangement joins TRBV3-1 to TRBJ2-3; the match to TRBD1 covers 8 bases. Germline V lookup: CDR1 LGHDT, CDR2 YNNKEL (reference sequence). The CDR3 is 14 residues long. J gave up 0 bases and V 7 bases, and 3 bases lay outside the gene matches. DNA of the CDR3: TGTGCCAGCAATAACAGGGGGAGCACAGATACGCAGTATTTT. Protein sequence: CASNNRGSTDTQYF.

The rearrangement uses TRBV3-1 and TRBJ2-1; D gene ambiguous. This CDR3 comprises 15 residues. V was clipped by 0 bases and J by 3 bases, with 9 bases between them. The germline CDR1 and CDR2 sequences are LGHDT and YNNKEL (reference sequence). CDR3 in DNA: TGTGCCAGCAGCCAAGATCCCAACCACTACAATGAGCAGTTCTTC. Protein sequence: CASSQDPNHYNEQFF.

This chain joins TRBV5-4 and TRBJ2-1; 7 nucleotides match TRBD1. CDR1 SGHNT and CDR2 YYREEE come from the germline V gene (reference sequence). The V segment lost 5 bases and the J segment 3 bases; nucleotides outside the gene matches: 11. This CDR3 spans 16 amino acids. The CDR3 bases are TGTGCCAGCAGTTTAAGACAGGGACAATTCTACAATGAGCAGTTCTTC. As protein: CASSLRQGQFYNEQFF.

This chain connects TRBV3-1 to TRBJ1-5; the D is unclear. This CDR3 spans 13 amino acids. Between the trimmed V and J ends, which lost 0 bases and 6 bases, there was a span of 6 bases. Germline V gives CDR1 LGHDT, CDR2 YNNKEL (reference sequence). CDR3 amino acids: CASSQDKGQPQHF. CDR3 nucleotides: TGTGCCAGCAGCCAAGATAAAGGTCAGCCCCAGCATTTT.